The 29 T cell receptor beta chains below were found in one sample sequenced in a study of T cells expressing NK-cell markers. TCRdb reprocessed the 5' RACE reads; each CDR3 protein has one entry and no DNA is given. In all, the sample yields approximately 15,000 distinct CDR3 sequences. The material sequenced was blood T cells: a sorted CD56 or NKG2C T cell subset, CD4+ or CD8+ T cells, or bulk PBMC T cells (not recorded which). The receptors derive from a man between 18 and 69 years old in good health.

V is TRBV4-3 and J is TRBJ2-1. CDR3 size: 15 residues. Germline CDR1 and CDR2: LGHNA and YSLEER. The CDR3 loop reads CASSQDRGSYNEQFF.

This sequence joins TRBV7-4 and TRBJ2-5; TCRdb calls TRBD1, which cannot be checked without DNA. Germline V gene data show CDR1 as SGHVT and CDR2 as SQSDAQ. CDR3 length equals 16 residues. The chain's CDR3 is CASSSCPGRDKETQYF.

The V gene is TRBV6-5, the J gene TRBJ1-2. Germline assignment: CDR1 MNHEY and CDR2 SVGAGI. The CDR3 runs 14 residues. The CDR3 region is CASSYSVAGNGYTF.

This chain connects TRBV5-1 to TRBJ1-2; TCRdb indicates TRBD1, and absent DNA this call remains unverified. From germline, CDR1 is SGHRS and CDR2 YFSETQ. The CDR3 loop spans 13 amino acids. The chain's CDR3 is CASTPDRGGGYTF.

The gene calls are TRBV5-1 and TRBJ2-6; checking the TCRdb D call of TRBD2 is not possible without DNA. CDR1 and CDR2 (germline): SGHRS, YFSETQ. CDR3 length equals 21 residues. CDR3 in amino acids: CASSLESRGPSIRIGANVLTF.

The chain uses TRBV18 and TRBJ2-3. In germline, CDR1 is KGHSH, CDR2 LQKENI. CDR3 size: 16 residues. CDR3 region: CASSPPMGRSTDTQYF.

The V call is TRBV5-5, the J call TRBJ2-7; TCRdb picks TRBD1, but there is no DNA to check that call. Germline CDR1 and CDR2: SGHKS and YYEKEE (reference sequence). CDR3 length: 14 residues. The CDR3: CASSFEGGRIEQYF.

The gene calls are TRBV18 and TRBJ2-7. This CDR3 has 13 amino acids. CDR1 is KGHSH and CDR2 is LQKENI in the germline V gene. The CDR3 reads CASSPDNAYEQYF.

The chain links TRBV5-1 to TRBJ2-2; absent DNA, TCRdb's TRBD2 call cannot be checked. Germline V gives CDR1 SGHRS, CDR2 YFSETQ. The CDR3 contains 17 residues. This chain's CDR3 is CASSLELAGAYTGELFF.

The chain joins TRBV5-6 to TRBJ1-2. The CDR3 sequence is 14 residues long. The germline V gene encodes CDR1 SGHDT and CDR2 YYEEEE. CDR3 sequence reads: CASSFWQANYGYTF.

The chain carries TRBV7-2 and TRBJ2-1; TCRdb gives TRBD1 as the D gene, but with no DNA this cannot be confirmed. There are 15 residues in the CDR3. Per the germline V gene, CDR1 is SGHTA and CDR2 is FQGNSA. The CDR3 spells CASSSTGTGYNEQFF.

The CDR3 spells CASSQQQGNTEAFF. The rearrangement links TRBV3-1 to TRBJ1-1; TCRdb outputs TRBD1, but without DNA this stays unchecked. Germline V gene lookup returns CDR1 LGHDT and CDR2 YNNKEL (reference sequence). The CDR3 covers 14 residues.

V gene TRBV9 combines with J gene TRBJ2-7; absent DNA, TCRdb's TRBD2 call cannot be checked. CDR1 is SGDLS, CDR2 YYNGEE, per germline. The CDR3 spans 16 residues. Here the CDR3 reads CASSSGGGTSIYEQYF.

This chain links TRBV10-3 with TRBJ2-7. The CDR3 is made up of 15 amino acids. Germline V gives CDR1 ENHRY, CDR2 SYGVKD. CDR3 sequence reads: CAISDKGGASYEQYF.

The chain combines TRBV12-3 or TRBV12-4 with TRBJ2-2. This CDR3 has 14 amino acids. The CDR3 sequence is CASSPHLDTGELFF.

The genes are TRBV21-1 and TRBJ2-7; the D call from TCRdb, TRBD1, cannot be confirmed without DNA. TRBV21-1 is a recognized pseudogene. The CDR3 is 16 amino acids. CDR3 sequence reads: CASSKVRDRGNYEQYF.

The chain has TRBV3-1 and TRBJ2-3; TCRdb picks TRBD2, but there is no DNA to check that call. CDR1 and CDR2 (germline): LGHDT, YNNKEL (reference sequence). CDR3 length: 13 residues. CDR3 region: CASSQNPHGTQYF.

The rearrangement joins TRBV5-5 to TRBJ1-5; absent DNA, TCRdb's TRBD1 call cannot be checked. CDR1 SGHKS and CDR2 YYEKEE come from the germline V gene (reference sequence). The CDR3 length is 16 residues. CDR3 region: CASSLWTGGGNQPQHF.

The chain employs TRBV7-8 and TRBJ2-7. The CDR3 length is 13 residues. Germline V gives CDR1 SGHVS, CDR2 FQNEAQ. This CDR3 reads CASSHRFHYEQYF.

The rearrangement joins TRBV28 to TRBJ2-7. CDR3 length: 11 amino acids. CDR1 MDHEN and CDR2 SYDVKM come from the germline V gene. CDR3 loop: CASSLGRKQYF.

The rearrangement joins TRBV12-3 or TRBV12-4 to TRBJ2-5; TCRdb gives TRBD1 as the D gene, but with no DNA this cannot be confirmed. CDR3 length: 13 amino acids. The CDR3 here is CASSLGQGRTQYF.

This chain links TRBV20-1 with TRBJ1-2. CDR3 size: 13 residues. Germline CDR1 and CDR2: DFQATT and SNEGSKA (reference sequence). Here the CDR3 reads CSSPTAKNYGYTF.

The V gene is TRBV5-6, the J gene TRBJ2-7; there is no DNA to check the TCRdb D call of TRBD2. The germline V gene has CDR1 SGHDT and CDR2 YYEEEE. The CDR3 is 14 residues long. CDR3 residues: CASTLYGGLVGQYF.

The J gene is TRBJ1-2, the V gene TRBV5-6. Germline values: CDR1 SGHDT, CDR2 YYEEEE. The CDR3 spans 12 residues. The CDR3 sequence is CASSPGSDGYTF.

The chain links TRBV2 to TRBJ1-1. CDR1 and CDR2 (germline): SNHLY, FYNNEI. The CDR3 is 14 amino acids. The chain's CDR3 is CASSEGGRSYEAFF.

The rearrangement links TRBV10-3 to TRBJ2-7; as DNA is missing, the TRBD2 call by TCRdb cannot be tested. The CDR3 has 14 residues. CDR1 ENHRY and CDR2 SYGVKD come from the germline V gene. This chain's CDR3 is CAISPGLASYEQYF.

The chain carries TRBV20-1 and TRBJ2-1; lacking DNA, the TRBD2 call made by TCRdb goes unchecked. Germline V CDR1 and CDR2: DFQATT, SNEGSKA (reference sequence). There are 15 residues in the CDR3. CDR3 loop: CSANPGTSGINEQFF.

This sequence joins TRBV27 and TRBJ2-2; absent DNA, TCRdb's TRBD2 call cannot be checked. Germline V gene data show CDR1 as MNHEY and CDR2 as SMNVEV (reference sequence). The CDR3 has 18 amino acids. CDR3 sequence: CASSLTTAGTLNTGELFF.

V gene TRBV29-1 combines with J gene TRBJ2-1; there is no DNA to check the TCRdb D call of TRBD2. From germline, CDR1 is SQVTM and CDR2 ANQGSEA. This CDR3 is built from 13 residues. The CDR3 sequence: CSVKRGGNNEQFF.